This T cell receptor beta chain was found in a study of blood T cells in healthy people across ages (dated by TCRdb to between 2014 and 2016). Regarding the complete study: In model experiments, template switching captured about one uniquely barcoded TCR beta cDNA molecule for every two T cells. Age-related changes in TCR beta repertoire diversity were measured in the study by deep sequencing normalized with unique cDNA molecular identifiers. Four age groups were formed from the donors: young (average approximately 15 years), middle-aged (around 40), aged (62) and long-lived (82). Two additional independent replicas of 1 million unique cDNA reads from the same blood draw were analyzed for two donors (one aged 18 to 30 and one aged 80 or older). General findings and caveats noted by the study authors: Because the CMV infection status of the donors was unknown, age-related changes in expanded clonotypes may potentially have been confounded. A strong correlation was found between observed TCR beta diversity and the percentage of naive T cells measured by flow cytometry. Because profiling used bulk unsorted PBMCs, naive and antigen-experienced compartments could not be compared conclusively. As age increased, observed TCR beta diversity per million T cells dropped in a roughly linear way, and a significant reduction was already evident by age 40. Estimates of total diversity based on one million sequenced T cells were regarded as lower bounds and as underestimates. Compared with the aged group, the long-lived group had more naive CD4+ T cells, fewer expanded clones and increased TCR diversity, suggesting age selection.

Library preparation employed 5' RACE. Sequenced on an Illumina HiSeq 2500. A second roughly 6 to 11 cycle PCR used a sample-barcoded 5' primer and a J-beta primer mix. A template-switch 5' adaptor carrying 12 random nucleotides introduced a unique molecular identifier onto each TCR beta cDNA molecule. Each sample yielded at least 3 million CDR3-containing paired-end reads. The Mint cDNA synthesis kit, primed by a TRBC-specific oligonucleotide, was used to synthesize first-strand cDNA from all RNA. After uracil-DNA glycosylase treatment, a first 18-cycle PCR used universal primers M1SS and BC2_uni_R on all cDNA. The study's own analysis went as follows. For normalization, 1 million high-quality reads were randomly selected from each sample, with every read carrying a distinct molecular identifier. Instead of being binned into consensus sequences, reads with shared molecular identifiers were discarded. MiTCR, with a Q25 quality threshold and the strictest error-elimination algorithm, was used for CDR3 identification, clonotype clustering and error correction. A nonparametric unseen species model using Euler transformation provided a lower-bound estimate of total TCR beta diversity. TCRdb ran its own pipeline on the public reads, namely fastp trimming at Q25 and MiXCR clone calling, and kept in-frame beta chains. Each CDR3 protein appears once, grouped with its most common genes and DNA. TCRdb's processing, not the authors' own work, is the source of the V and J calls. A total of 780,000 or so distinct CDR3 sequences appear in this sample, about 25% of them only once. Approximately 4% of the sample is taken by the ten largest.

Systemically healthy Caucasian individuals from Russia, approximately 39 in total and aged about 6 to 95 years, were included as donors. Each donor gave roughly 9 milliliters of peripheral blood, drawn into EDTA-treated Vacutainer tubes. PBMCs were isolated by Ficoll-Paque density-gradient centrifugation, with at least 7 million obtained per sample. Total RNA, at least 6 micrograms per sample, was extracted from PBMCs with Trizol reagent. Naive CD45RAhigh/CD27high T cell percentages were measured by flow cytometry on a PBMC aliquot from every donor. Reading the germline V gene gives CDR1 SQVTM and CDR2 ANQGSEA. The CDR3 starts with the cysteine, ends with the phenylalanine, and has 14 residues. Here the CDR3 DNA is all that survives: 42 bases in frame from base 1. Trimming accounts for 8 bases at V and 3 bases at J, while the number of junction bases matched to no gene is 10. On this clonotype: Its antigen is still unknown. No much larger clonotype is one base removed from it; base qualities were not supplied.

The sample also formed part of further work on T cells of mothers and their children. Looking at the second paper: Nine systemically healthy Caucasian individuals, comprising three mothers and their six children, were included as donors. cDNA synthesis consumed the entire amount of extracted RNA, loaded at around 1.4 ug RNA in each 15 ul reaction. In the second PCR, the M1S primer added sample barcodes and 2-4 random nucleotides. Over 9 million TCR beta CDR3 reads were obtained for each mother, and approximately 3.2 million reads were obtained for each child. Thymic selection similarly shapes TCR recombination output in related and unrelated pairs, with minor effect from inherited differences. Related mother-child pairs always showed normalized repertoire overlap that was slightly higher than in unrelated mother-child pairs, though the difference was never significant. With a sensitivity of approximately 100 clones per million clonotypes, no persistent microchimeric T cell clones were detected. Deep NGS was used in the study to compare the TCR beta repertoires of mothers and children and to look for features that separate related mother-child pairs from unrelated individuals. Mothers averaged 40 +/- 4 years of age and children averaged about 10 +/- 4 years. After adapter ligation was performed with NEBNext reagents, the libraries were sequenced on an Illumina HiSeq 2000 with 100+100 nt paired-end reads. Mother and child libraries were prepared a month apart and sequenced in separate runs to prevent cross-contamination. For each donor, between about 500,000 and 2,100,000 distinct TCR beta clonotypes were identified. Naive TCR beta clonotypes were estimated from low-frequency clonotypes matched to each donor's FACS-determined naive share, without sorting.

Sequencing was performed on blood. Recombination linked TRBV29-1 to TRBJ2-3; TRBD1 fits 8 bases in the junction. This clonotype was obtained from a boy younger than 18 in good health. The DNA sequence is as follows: TGCAGCAGCTCGCAGGGGGCTGGTACAGATACGCAGTATTTT. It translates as CSSSQGAGTDTQYF.